The rows below give T cell receptor beta chains drawn from one sample of a study of cytomegalovirus exposure and HLA in healthy donors. Data came from immunoSEQ multiplex PCR; TCRdb stores just in-frame clones and leaves some out. This table holds 45,000 to 65,000 clones, around 82% found once. Sequencing was performed on PBMCs. The receptors here all came from a woman between 18 and 29 years old in good health and CMV-seronegative. Each CDR3 is given with its conserved first and last residue. A D gene is named only where the DNA matches it firmly.

cdr3_nt: TGTGCCAGCAGTTTGGACGGTTGGGGACAGTCGAGCAATCAGCCCCAGCATTTT
cdr3_aa: CASSLDGWGQSSNQPQHF
j_call: TRBJ1-5
d_call: TRBD1
v_call: TRBV28

cdr3_nt: TGTGCCAGCAGTCCTCTAGCGGGAGGGGCCAATGAGCAGTTCTTC
cdr3_aa: CASSPLAGGANEQFF
j_call: TRBJ2-1
d_call: TRBD2
v_call: TRBV7-2

cdr3_nt: TGTGCCAGCAGTATAGGACTAGAACAAGAGACCCAGTACTTC
cdr3_aa: CASSIGLEQETQYF
j_call: TRBJ2-5
d_call: TRBD2
v_call: TRBV2

cdr3_nt: TGTGCCAGCAGCCAAGGTATAAACAGCCTTTGGGAAAAACTGTTTTTT
cdr3_aa: CASSQGINSLWEKLFF
j_call: TRBJ1-4
d_call: .
v_call: TRBV4-2

cdr3_nt: TGTGCCAGCGGAAGTTTAGGACAGAGCTACGAGCAGTACTTC
cdr3_aa: CASGSLGQSYEQYF
j_call: TRBJ2-7
d_call: .
v_call: TRBV27

cdr3_nt: TGTGCCAGCAGCTTATGGGGAGCTAACTATGGCTACACCTTC
cdr3_aa: CASSLWGANYGYTF
j_call: TRBJ1-2
d_call: .
v_call: TRBV7-8

cdr3_nt: TGTGCCAGTAGTATACCCCGGCCCGGACTGGATCAAGAGACCCAGTACTTC
cdr3_aa: CASSIPRPGLDQETQYF
j_call: TRBJ2-5
d_call: .
v_call: TRBV19

cdr3_nt: TGCGCCAGCAGTGAGAGCGGGACATATGGCTACACCTTC
cdr3_aa: CASSESGTYGYTF
j_call: TRBJ1-2
d_call: .
v_call: TRBV10-1

cdr3_nt: TGTGCCAGCAGCCTCAACGGACAGTTCTCTGGAAACACCATATATTTT
cdr3_aa: CASSLNGQFSGNTIYF
j_call: TRBJ1-3
d_call: .
v_call: TRBV5-6

cdr3_nt: TGTGCCAGCAGCTATACCACAGGGATCGGCGAGCAGTACTTC
cdr3_aa: CASSYTTGIGEQYF
j_call: TRBJ2-7
d_call: .
v_call: TRBV13

cdr3_nt: TGCGCCAGCAGCTGGACAGGGGGCAATGAAAAACTGTTTTTT
cdr3_aa: CASSWTGGNEKLFF
j_call: TRBJ1-4
d_call: TRBD1
v_call: TRBV5-1

cdr3_nt: TGTGCCAGTAGTATGCAGGGACGGAAAGGGGGTGGCTACACCTTC
cdr3_aa: CASSMQGRKGGGYTF
j_call: TRBJ1-2
d_call: .
v_call: TRBV19

cdr3_nt: TGTGCCAGCAGCCAGCCCCAGGGGGCCCAGGGTGACTATGGCTACACCTTC
cdr3_aa: CASSQPQGAQGDYGYTF
j_call: TRBJ1-2
d_call: TRBD1
v_call: TRBV7-6

cdr3_nt: TGCGCCAGCAGCTTAGTCGGACAGGGAGCTTTCTTT
cdr3_aa: CASSLVGQGAFF
j_call: TRBJ1-1
d_call: TRBD1
v_call: TRBV5-1

cdr3_nt: TGTGCCAGCAGCCCGGTTTCGTTGGACTATCCAGAGGCTTTCTTT
cdr3_aa: CASSPVSLDYPEAFF
j_call: TRBJ1-1
d_call: .
v_call: TRBV7-8

cdr3_nt: TGTGCCAGCAGTGGGAACAGGGACACTGAAGCTTTCTTT
cdr3_aa: CASSGNRDTEAFF
j_call: TRBJ1-1
d_call: .
v_call: TRBV25-1

cdr3_nt: TGTGCCAGCAGTTTATGGGCTAGCGGGATCGGGGGGGCCCAGTACTTC
cdr3_aa: CASSLWASGIGGAQYF
j_call: TRBJ2-5
d_call: TRBD2
v_call: TRBV27

cdr3_nt: TGTGCCAGCAGTGGGACAGGGAGGGTATCAGCCCAGCATTTT
cdr3_aa: CASSGTGRVSAQHF
j_call: TRBJ1-5
d_call: TRBD1
v_call: TRBV27

cdr3_nt: TGTGCCAGCAGCTTAGGGGGGGGCCCCTCTGGGGCCAACGTCCTGACTTTC
cdr3_aa: CASSLGGGPSGANVLTF
j_call: TRBJ2-6
d_call: .
v_call: TRBV11-2

cdr3_nt: TGTGCCAGCAGCTTATCGTCGGGAGGTGTGTACGAGCAGTACTTC
cdr3_aa: CASSLSSGGVYEQYF
j_call: TRBJ2-7
d_call: TRBD2
v_call: TRBV11-3